The clone carrying this T cell receptor (beta chain) has only a few counts. Its target is unknown. This sample stems from a study of T cell repertoires in cytomegalovirus infection. Study as a whole: Public TCR beta signature analysis indicated the presence of both CMV infection and matching HLA type.

TCRdb re-called the reads through MiXCR, storing one row per CDR3 protein. The sample includes around 770,000 distinct CDR3 sequences, about 28% seen only once; the top ten take roughly 13%. CDR1 and CDR2 (germline): SEHNR, FQNEAQ (reference sequence). V was pared by 4 bases and J by 2 bases, with 20 bases between. This CDR3 has 17 amino acids. This TCR derives from a human donor in good health (CMV status not recorded). Some clones in this sample may be carry-over from other donors' samples. This specimen consisted of cultured CD8+ T cells from PBMCs, obtained from culture after CMV antigen stimulation. The rearrangement joins TRBV7-9 to TRBJ1-1; D possibly corresponds to TRBD1 (5 bases). This CDR3 is CASSSFGAKLTNTEAFF. The CDR3 DNA reads TGTGCCAGCAGCTCGTTCGGGGCAAAATTAACAAACACTGAAGCTTTCTTT.